The T cell receptor (beta chain) described here comes from a study of blood T cells in healthy people across ages. Each individual donor underwent a draw of around 9.8 milliliters of peripheral blood. This clonotype was counted a few times. What it binds is not known. Overall study findings and caveats: PBMCs that were unsorted prevented a conclusive naive versus antigen-experienced comparison.

V lost 5 bases to trimming and J lost 9 bases, with 17 bases between them. This CDR3 region has 14 residues. From germline, CDR1 is MNHEY and CDR2 SVGAGI. Alongside a J-beta primer mix, a sample-barcoded 5' primer served in a second PCR lasting about 7 to 12 cycles. Every molecule of cDNA carried a tag from a template-switch adaptor with 12 random nucleotides. TCRdb redid the calling of the 5' RACE reads with MiXCR, one entry per CDR3 protein. This sample yields 920,000 or so distinct CDR3 sequences, of which 40% to 55% are seen a single time; 15% to 20% belongs to the top ten. The clonotype was recovered from a woman aged 55-69 years in good health. Sequenced sample: blood. The rearrangement links TRBV6-5 to TRBJ2-1; tentative D call: TRBD2 (5 bases). CDR3 protein: CASSPSGRGSEQFF. CDR3 sequence (DNA): TGTGCCAGCAGTCCCTCTGGGAGAGGCAGTGAGCAGTTCTTC.